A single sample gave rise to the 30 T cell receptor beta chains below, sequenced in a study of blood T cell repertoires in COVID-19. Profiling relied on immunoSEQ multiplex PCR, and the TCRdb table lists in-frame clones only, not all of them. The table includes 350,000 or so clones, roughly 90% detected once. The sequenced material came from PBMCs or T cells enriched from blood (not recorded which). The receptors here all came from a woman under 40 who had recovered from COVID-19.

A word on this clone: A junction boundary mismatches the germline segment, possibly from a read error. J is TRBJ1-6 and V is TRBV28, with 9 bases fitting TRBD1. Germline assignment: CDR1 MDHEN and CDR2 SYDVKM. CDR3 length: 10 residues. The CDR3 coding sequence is TGTGCCAGAGAGGGACAGGGTAAGTACTTT. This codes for CAREGQGKYF. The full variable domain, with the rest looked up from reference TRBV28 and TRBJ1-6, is DVKVTQSSRYLVKRTGEKVFLECVQDMDHENMFWYRQDPGLGLRLIYFSYDVKMKEKGDIPEGYSVSREKKERFSLILESASTNQTSMYLCAREGQGKYFGNGTRLTVT.

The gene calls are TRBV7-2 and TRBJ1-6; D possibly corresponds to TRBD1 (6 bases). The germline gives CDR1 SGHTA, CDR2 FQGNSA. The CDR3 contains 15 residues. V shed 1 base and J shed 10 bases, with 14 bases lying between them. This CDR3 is CASSLENRERSPLHF. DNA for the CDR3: TGTGCCAGCAGCTTAGAAAACAGGGAAAGGTCACCCCTCCACTTT.

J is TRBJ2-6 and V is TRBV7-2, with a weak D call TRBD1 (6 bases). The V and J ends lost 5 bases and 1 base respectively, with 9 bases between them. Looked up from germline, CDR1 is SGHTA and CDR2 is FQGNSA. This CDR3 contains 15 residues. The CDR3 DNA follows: TGTGCCAGCAGCCCCCAGGGGTCTGGGGCCAACGTCCTGACTTTC. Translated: CASSPQGSGANVLTF. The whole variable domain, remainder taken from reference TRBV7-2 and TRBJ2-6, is GAGVSQSPSNKVTEKGKDVELRCDPISGHTALYWYRQSLGQGLEFLIYFQGNSAPDKSGLPSDRFSAERTGGSVSTLTIQRTQQEDSAVYLCASSPQGSGANVLTFGAGSRLTVL.

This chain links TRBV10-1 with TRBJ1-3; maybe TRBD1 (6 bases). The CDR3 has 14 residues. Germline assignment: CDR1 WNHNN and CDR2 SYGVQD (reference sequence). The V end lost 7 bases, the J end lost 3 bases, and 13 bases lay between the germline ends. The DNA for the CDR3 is TGCGCCAGCATTTATGGACAGCTTGGAAACACCATATATTTT. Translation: CASIYGQLGNTIYF.

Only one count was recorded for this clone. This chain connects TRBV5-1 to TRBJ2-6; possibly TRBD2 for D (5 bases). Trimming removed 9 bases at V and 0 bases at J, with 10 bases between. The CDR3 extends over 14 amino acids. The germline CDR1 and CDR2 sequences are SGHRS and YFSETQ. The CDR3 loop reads CATRRSSGANVLTF. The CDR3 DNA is TGCGCCACGCGGAGGAGCTCTGGGGCCAACGTCCTGACTTTC.

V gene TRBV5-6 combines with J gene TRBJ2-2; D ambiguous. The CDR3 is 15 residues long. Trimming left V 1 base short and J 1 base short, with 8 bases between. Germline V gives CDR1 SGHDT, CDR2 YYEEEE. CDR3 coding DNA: TGTGCCAGCAGCTTGATGGGCCTGAACACCGGGGAGCTGTTTTTT. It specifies CASSLMGLNTGELFF.

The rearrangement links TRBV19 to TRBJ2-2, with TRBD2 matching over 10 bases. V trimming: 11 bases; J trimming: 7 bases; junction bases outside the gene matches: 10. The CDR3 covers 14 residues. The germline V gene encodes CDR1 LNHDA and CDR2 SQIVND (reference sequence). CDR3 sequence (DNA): TGTGCCGTTCTAGCGGGAGCGCGCGGCGGGGAGCTGTTTTTT. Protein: CAVLAGARGGELFF.

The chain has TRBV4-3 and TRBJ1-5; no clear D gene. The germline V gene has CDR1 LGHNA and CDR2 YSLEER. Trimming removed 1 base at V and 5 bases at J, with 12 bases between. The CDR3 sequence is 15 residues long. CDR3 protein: CASSQGALGDQPQHF. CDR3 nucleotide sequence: TGCGCCAGCAGCCAAGGCGCCCTGGGCGATCAGCCCCAGCATTTT.

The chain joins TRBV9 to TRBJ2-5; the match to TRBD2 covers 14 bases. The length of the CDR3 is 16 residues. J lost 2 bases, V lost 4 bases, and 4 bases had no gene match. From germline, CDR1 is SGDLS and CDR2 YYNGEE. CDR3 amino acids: CASSTGLAGAQETQYF. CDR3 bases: TGTGCCAGCAGCACGGGACTAGCGGGGGCTCAAGAGACCCAGTACTTC.

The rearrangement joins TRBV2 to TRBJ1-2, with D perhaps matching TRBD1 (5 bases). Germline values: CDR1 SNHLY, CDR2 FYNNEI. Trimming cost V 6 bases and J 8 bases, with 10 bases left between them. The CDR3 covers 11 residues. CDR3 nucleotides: TGTGCCAGCAGCGTCAGGGTAGGCTACACCTTC. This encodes CASSVRVGYTF.

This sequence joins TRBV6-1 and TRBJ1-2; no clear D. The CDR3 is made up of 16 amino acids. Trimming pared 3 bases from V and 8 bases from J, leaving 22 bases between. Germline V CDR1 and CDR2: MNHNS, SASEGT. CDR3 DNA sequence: TGTGCCAGCAGTGATCTAGCGACGGCGGGCACGGGGGGCTACACCTTC. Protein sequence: CASSDLATAGTGGYTF.

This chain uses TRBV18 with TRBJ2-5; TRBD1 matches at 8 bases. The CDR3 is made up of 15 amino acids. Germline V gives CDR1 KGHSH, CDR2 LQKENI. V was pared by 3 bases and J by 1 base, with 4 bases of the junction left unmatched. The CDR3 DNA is TGTGCCAGCTCACCCCAAACAGGGGGCCAAGAGACCCAGTACTTC. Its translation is CASSPQTGGQETQYF.

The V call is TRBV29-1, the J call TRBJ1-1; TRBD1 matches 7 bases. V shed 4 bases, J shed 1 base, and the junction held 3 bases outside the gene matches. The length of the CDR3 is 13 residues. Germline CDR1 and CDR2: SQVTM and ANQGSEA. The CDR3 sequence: CSVGQGGNTEAFF. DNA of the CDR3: TGCAGCGTTGGACAGGGTGGGAACACTGAAGCTTTCTTT.

The CDR3 coding sequence is TGCGCCAGCAGCTCGGTACAGGGAAGGGGGTACAATGAGCAGTTCTTC. Protein product: CASSSVQGRGYNEQFF. The chain links TRBV5-1 to TRBJ2-1, with D possibly matching TRBD1 (6 bases). Germline CDR1 reads SGHRS; CDR2 reads YFSETQ. The CDR3 covers 16 residues. The ends were cut back, 3 bases at V and 4 bases at J, with 17 bases in the middle. Looking up the rest from reference TRBV5-1 and TRBJ2-1 gives the full variable domain: KAGVTQTPRYLIKTRGQQVTLSCSPISGHRSVSWYQQTPGQGLQFLFEYFSETQRNKGNFPGRFSGRQFSNSRSEMNVSTLELGDSALYLCASSSVQGRGYNEQFFGPGTRLTVL.

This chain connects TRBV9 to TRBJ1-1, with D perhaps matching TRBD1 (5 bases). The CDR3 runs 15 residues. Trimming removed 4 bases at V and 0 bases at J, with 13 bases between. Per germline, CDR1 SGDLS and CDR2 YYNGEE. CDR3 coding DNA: TGTGCCAGCAGCCCTCGGACACCTATGAACACTGAAGCTTTCTTT. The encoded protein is CASSPRTPMNTEAFF.

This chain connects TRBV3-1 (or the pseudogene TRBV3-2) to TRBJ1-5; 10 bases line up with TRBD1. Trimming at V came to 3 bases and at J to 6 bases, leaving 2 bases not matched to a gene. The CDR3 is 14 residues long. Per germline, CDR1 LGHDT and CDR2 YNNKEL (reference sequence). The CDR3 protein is CASSHGTGVQPQHF. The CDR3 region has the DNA TGTGCCAGCAGCCACGGGACAGGGGTTCAGCCCCAGCATTTT.

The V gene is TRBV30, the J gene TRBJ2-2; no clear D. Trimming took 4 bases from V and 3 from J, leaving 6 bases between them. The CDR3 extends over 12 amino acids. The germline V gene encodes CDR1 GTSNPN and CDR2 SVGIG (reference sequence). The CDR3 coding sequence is TGTGCCTGGACTAAAGACACCGGGGAGCTGTTTTTT. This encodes CAWTKDTGELFF.

CDR3 sequence: CATSRLAGNYNEQFF. Written as DNA, the CDR3 is TGTGCCACCAGCAGACTAGCGGGAAATTACAATGAGCAGTTCTTC. The chain links TRBV15 to TRBJ2-1, with 9 bases identical to TRBD2. The germline V gene encodes CDR1 LNHNV and CDR2 YYDKDF (reference sequence). Unmatched junction bases numbered 3, after V lost 2 bases and J lost 4 bases. The CDR3 runs to 15 residues.

CDR3 region: CASRPGTAGGEQYF. CDR3 nucleotide sequence: TGCGCCAGCAGACCCGGGACAGCGGGCGGCGAGCAGTACTTC. V gene TRBV5-1 combines with J gene TRBJ2-7; maybe TRBD1 (7 bases). This CDR3 has 14 amino acids. The V gene lost 5 bases and the J gene lost 6 bases, with 18 bases spanning the gap. CDR1 is SGHRS, CDR2 YFSETQ, per germline.

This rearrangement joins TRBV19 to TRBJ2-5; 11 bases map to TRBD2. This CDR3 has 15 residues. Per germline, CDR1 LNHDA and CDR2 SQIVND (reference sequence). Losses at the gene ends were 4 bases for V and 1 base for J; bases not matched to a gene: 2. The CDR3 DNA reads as TGTGCCAGTAGTAAAGGACTAGCGGGCCAAGAGACCCAGTACTTC. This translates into CASSKGLAGQETQYF.

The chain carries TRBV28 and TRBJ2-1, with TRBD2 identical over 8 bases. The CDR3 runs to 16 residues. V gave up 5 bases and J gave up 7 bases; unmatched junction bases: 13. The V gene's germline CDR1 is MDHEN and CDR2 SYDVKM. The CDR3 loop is CASSTDRGGRRNEQFF. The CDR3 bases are TGTGCCAGCAGTACGGACCGGGGGGGCCGTCGAAATGAGCAGTTCTTC. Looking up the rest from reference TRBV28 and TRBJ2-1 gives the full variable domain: DVKVTQSSRYLVKRTGEKVFLECVQDMDHENMFWYRQDPGLGLRLIYFSYDVKMKEKGDIPEGYSVSREKKERFSLILESASTNQTSMYLCASSTDRGGRRNEQFFGPGTRLTVL.

CDR3: CAISGEGDTEAFF. The CDR3 coding sequence is TGTGCCATCAGTGGGGAGGGCGACACTGAAGCTTTCTTT. The chain has TRBV10-3 and TRBJ1-1; D call uncertain. The CDR3 covers 13 residues. Germline V CDR1 and CDR2: ENHRY, SYGVKD. V was clipped by 4 bases and J by 3 bases, with 9 bases between them.

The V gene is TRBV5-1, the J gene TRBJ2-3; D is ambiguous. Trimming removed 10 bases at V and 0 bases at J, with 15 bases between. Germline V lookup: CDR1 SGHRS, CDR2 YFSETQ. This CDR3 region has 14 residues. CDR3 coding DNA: TGCGCCTCCCGGTGGCAGGCTAGCACAGATACGCAGTATTTT. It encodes CASRWQASTDTQYF. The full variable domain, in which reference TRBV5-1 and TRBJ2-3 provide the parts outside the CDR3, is KAGVTQTPRYLIKTRGQQVTLSCSPISGHRSVSWYQQTPGQGLQFLFEYFSETQRNKGNFPGRFSGRQFSNSRSEMNVSTLELGDSALYLCASRWQASTDTQYFGPGTRLTVL.

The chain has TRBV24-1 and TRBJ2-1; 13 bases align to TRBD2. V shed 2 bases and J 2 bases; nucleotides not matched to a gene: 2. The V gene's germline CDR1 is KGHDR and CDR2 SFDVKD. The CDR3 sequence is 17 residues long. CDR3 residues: CATSDWTSGGPYNEQFF. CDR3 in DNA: TGTGCCACCAGTGATTGGACTAGCGGGGGCCCCTACAATGAGCAGTTCTTC.

The CDR3 here is CASTYGRNQPQHF. The CDR3 coding sequence is TGTGCCAGCACCTACGGCAGGAATCAGCCCCAGCATTTT. This chain uses TRBV6-5 with TRBJ1-5; D gene uncertain. Germline V CDR1 and CDR2: MNHEY, SVGAGI. This CDR3 comprises 13 residues. V lost 7 bases to trimming and J lost 4 bases, with 11 bases between them.

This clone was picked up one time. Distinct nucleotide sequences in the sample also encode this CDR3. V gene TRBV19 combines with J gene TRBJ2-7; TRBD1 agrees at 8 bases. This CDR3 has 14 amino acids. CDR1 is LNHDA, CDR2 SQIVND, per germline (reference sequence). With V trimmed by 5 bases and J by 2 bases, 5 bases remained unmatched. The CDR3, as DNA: TGTGCCAGTAGTTATGACAGGGGACCCTACGAGCAGTACTTC. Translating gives CASSYDRGPYEQYF.

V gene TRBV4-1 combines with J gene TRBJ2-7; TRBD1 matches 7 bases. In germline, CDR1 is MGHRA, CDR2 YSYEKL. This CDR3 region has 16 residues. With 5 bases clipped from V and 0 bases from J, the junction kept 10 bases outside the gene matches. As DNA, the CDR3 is TGCGCCAGCAGCTACACCCCGGGACAGAGCTCCTACGAGCAGTACTTC. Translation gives CASSYTPGQSSYEQYF.

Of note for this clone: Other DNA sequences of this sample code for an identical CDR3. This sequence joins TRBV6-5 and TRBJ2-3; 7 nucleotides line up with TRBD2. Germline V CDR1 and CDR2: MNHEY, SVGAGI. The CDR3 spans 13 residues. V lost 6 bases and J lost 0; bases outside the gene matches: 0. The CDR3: CASRRESTDTQYF. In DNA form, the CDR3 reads TGTGCCAGCAGGCGGGAGAGCACAGATACGCAGTATTTT.

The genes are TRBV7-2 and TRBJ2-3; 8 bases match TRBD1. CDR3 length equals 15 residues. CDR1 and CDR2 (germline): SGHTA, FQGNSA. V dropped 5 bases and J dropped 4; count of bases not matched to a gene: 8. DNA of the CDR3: TGTGCCAGCAGCCCGACAGGGGCAGTCGCAGATACGCAGTATTTT. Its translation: CASSPTGAVADTQYF.

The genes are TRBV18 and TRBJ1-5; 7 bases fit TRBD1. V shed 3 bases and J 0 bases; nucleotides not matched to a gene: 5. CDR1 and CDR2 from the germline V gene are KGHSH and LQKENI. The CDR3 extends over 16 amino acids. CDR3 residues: CASSPGRGDSNQPQHF. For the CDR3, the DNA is TGTGCCAGCTCACCCGGCAGGGGGGATAGCAATCAGCCCCAGCATTTT.